The TCR beta chain under discussion was sequenced for a study of immune evolution from preneoplasia to lung adenocarcinoma. Notes on the study in general: Compared with EGFR-mutant or double wild-type lesions, KRAS-mutant nodules were more clonal. Top clone frequencies peaked in normal lung, apparently declining through invasive adenocarcinoma.

Sequenced by immunoSEQ multiplex PCR; TCRdb stores in-frame clones only, minus some. The repertoire includes approximately 17,000 clones, around 88% of them detected once, and 2.5% to 3% sits in the top ten. The V gene's germline CDR1 is SGHNT and CDR2 YYREEE (reference sequence). CDR3 length: 14 amino acids. V was cut by 3 bases and J by 6 bases, with 13 bases left in between. This clone was counted between two and nine times. Its target is not known. The receptor was isolated from an older person with invasive lung adenocarcinoma. The chain is built from TRBV5-4 and TRBJ2-4; D gene ambiguous. The sequencing sample was made of FFPE invasive lung adenocarcinoma tissue. CDR3 sequence: CASSSTLSRNIQYF. CDR3 nucleotide sequence: TGTGCCAGCAGCTCTACCCTATCGAGAAACATTCAGTACTTC.